This is a list of T cell receptor beta chains from one sample in a study of beta chain features in type 1 diabetes. Produced via immunoSEQ multiplex PCR; TCRdb's table is partial and in-frame only. Of about 650,000 clones listed, 9.5% to 15% are singletons. Input material: naive CD4+ T cells from blood. These receptors were taken from a man aged 25 to 40 with type 1 diabetes. Both conserved end residues are trimmed from each CDR3.

j_gene,v_gene,CDR3aa
TRBJ1-6,TRBV4-3,ASSQDKQNSPLH
TRBJ1-5,TRBV30,AWNQGVRNQPQH
TRBJ1-4,TRBV7-2,ASSQTGTNEKLF
TRBJ2-3,TRBV7-2,ASSLGQLGTDTQY
TRBJ2-1,TRBV28,ASSLPLRGEQF
TRBJ1-4,TRBV4-3,ASSPGGINEKLF
TRBJ1-2,TRBV4-1,ASSPPVYRGGYT
TRBJ2-5,TRBV9,ASSVDTGIETQY
TRBJ2-2,TRBV9,ASSVLGTGTGELF
TRBJ2-7,TRBV6-5,ASIPRGSSYEQY
TRBJ2-3,TRBV9,ASSPRGGQDTQY
TRBJ2-7,TRBV5-8,ASSLGPDYEQY
TRBJ1-2,TRBV30,ATHRDDSNYGYT
TRBJ1-1,TRBV2,ASRTLNTEAF
TRBJ2-3,TRBV7-2,ASSLGVLATTDTQY
TRBJ1-5,TRBV19,ASSTQIGGQQPQH
TRBJ1-6,TRBV11-2,ASSLDRDRGLVGYNSPLH
TRBJ1-2,TRBV9,ASSEGTGTNYGYT
TRBJ2-1,TRBV6-5,ASSYSRQSIGNEQF
TRBJ2-7,TRBV2,ASRGTGGPYEQY
TRBJ2-7,TRBV6-6,ASNGAEAMGYEQY
TRBJ2-1,TRBV7-2,ASSFVSGGTYNEQF
TRBJ1-1,TRBV7-3,ASSFQENTEAF
TRBJ2-1,TRBV7-2,ASSLAPIVHEQF
TRBJ2-1,TRBV5-4,ASSLAGAYNEQF
TRBJ1-1,TRBV7-9,ASTLRGANTEAF
TRBJ1-4,TRBV30,AWSWDTNEKLF
TRBJ2-2,TRBV15,ATSRDEVLNTGELF
TRBJ2-3,TRBV7-9,ASSLGATGGTDTQY
TRBJ2-7,TRBV2,ASCRNYEQY
TRBJ2-1,TRBV30,AWSVRDRVAGEQF
TRBJ2-1,TRBV5-1,ASTLPKSLAGDVNEQF
TRBJ2-7,TRBV30,AWSASHEQY
TRBJ1-2,TRBV29-1,SAGQVNYGYT
TRBJ2-3,TRBV5-4,ASSHAGQSTDTQY
TRBJ1-5,TRBV2,ASRQAISNQPQH
TRBJ2-3,TRBV14,ASSHSFTDTQY
TRBJ1-2,TRBV29-1,SVEAGGYGYT
TRBJ2-3,TRBV2,ASSVEDTDTQY
TRBJ1-1,TRBV19,ASSGALGGF
TRBJ1-2,TRBV4-1,ASSQPTGQGIGYT
TRBJ1-1,TRBV7-2,ASSSLSVVGLNTEAF
TRBJ1-5,TRBV2,ASSESGGGLPQH
TRBJ1-5,TRBV9,ASSVDAGNQPQH
TRBJ2-7,TRBV15,ATRRGTDRATDEQY
TRBJ1-2,TRBV20-1,SAGDIYGYT
TRBJ1-4,TRBV29-1,SVAGGATNEKLF
TRBJ1-3,TRBV6-6,ASSYSGRGNTIY
TRBJ2-5,TRBV4-3,ASSQEDWSGTQY
TRBJ2-5,TRBV25-1,ASSEQTDQETQY
TRBJ2-7,TRBV5-1,ASSFGDKFREQY
TRBJ1-2,TRBV29-1,SVAGGAHGYT
TRBJ2-2,TRBV19,ASARQAPVANTGELF
TRBJ1-1,TRBV19,ASSLGGYDTEAF
TRBJ1-1,TRBV29-1,SEQKNMNTEAF
-,TRBV25-1,ASSVAGTYEQY
TRBJ1-4,TRBV7-9,ASSLEESTNEKLF
TRBJ1-6,TRBV7-2,ASSIRGGLYNSPLH
-,TRBV30,AWSPGPYEQY